This T cell receptor beta chain was captured in a study of blood T cell repertoires in COVID-19. Study context: In each case, the material was cDNA or gDNA derived from T cells, B-cell-depleted T cells, or PBMCs.

This clone was counted a single time. Methods used by the authors: Quantification of nucleated cells was approximated via reference gene primer amplification. This table comes from immunoSEQ multiplex PCR, and its TCRdb copy is limited to in-frame clones, with some not included. Clone size and V and J calls were adopted from that table, with D and trimming inferred from the DNA. The repertoire includes 60,000 to 85,000 clones, more than 75% of them detected once, and less than 20% sits in the top ten. The specimen sequenced was peripheral blood. The clonotype was recovered from a human donor in a cohort sampled during active COVID-19.

CDR3 sequence reads: CASSLVSLENEQYF. DNA of the CDR3: TGCGCCAGCAGCTTGGTTAGCCTGGAGAACGAGCAGTACTTC. The chain employs TRBV5-1 and TRBJ2-7; D is ambiguous. Between the trimmed V and J ends, which lost 0 bases and 5 bases, there was a span of 12 bases. CDR1 and CDR2 (germline): SGHRS, YFSETQ. CDR3 length equals 14 residues.